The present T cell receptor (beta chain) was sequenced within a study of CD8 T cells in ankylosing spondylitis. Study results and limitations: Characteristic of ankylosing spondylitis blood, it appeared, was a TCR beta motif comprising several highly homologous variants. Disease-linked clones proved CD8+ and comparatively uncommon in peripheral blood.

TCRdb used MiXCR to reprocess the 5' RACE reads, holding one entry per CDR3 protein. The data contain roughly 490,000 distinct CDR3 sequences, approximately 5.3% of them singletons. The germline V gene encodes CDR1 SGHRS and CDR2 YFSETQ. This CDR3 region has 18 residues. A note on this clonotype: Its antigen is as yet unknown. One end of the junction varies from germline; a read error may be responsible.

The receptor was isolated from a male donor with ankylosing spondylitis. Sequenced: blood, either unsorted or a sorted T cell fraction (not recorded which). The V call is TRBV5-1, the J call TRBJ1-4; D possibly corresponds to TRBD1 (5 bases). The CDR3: CASSPGPFYRSTNETLFF. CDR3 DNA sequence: TGCGCCAGCAGCCCTGGTCCCTTTTACAGGTCAACTAATGAAACACTGTTTTTT.